This TCR beta chain came from a study of shared clonotypes between healthy human individuals. Overall study results and limits: Tissues were not sampled, only blood, and their repertoires likely differ. Limitation of the genetic and exposure-history diversity represented came from the few donors.

Assay used: immunoSEQ multiplex PCR; TCRdb lists only in-frame clones, some missing. The sample includes approximately 500,000 clones, 79% of them seen just once. Nashville, Tennessee was home to all donors, each a Caucasian adult. Comment on this clone: Antigen specificity is unknown.

The CDR3 spans 14 residues. CDR1 is GTSNPN and CDR2 is SVGIG in the germline V gene (reference sequence). Trimming left V 4 bases short and J 1 base short, with 11 bases between. The J gene is TRBJ1-5, the V gene TRBV30, with a possible D match to TRBD1 (6 bases). This TCR came from a woman in her thirties or forties in good health. Some clones in this sample may be carry-over from other donors' samples. Input material: PBMCs. The CDR3 region is CAWTRGGSNQPQHF. Written as DNA, the CDR3 is TGTGCCTGGACCCGAGGGGGGAGCAATCAGCCCCAGCATTTT.